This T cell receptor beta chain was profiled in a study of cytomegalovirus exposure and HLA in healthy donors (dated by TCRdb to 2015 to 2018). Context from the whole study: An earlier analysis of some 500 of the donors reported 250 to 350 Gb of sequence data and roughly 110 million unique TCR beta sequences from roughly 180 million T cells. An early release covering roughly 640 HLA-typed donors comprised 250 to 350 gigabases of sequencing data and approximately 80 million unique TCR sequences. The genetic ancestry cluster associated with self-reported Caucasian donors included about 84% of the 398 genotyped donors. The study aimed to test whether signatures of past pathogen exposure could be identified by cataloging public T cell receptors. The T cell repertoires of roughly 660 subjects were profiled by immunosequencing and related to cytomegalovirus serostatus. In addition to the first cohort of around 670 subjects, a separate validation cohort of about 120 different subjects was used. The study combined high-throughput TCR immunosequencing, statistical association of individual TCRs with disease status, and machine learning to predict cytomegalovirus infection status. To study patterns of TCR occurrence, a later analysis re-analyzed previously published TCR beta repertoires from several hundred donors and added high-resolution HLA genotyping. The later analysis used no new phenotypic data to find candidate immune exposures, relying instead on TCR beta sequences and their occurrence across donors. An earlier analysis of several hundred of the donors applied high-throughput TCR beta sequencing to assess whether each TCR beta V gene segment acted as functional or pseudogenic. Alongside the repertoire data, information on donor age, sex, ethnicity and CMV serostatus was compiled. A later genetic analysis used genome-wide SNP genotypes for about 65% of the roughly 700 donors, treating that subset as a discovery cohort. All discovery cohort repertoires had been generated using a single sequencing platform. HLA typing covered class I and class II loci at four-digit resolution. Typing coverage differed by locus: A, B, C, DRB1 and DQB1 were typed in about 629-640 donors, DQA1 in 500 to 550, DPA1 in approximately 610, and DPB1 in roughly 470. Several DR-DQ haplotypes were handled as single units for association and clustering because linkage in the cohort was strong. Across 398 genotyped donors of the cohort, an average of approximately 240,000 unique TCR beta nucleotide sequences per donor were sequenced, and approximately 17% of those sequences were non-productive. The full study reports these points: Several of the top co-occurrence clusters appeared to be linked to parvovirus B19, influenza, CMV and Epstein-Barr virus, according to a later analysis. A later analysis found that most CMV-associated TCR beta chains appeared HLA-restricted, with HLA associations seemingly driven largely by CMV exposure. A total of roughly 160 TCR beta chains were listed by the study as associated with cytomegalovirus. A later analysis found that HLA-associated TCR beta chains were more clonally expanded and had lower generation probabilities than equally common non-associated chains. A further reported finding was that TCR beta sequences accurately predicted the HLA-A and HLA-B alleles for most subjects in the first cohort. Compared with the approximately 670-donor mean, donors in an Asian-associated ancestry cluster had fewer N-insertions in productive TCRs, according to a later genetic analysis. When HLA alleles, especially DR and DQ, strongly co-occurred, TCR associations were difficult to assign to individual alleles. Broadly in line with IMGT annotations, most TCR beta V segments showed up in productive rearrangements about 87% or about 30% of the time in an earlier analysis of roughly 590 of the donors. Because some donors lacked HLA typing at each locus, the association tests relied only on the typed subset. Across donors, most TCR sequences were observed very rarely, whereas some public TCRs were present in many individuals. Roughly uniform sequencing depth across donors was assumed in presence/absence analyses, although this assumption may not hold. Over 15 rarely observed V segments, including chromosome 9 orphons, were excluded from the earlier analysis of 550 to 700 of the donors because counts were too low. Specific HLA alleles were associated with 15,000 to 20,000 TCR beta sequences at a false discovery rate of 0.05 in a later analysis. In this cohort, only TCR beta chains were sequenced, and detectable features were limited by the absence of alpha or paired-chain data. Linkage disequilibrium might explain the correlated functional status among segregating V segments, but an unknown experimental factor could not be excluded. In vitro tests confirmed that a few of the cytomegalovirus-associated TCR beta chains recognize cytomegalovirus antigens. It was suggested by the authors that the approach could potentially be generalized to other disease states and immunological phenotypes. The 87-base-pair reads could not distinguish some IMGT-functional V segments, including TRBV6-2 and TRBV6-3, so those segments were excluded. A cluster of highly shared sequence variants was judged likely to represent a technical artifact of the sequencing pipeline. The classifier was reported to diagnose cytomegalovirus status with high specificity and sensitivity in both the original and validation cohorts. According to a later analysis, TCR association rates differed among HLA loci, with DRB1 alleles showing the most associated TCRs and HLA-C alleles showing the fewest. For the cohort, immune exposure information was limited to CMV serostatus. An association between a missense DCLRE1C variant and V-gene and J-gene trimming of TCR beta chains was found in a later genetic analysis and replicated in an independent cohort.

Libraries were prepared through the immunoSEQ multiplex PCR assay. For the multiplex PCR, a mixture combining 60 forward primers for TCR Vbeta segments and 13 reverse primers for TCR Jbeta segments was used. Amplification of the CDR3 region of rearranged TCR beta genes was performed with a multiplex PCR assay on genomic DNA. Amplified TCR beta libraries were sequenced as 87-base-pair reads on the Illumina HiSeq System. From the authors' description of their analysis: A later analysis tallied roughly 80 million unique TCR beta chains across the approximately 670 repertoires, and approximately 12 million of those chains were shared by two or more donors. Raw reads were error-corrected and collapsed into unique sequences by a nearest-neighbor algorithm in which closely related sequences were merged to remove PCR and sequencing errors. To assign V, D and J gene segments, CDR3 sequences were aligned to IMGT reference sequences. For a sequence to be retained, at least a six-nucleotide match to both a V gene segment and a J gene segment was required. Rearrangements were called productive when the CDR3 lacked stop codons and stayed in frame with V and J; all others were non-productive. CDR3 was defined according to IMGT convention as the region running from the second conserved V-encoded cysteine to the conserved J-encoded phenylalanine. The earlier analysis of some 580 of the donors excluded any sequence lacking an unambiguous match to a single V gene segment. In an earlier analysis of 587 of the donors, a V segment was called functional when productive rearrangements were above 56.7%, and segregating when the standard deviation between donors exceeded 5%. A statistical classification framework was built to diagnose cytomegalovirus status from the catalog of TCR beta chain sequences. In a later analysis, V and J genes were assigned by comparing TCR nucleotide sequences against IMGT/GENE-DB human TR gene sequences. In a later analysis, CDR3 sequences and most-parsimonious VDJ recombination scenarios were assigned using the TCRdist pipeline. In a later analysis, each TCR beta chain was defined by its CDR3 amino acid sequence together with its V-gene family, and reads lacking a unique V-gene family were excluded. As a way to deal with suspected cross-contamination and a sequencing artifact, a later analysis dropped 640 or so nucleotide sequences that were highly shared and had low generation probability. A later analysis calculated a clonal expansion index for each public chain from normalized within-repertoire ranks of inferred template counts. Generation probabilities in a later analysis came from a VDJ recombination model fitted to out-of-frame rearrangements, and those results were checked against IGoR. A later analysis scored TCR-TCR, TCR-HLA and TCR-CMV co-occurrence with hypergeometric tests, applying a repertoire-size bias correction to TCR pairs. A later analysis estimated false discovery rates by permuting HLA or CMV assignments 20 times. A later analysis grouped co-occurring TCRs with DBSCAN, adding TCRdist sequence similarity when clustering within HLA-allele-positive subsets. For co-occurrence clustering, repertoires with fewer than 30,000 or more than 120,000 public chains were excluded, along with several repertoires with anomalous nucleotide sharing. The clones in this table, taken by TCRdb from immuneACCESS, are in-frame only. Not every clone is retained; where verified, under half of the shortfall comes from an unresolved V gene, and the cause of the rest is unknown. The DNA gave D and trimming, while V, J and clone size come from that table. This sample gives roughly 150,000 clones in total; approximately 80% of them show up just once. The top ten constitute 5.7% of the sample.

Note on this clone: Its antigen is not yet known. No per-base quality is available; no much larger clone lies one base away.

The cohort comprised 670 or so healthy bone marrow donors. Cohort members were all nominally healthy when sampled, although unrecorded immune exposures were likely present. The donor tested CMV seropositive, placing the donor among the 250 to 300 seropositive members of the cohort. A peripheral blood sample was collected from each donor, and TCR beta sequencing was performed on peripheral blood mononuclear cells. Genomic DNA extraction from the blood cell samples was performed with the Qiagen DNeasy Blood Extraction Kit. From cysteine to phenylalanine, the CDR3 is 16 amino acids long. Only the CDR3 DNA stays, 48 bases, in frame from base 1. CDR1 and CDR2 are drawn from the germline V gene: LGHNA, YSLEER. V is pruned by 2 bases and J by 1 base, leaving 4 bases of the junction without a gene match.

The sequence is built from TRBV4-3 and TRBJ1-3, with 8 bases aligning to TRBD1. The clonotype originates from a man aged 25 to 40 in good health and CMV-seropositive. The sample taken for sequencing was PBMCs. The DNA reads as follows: TGCGCCAGCAGCCAATTAACAGGGGGATCTGGAAACACCATATATTTT. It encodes CASSQLTGGSGNTIYF.